This T cell receptor beta chain was identified during a study of cytomegalovirus exposure and HLA in healthy donors. Comments on this clone: Its antigen remains unidentified.

Study-wide points: A later analysis linked a missense variant in DCLRE1C to the trimming of TCR beta V and J genes. Exclusion applied to some V segments, including TRBV6-2 and TRBV6-3, as they were indistinguishable. Information on immune exposure was restricted to one variable (CMV serostatus).

V was clipped by 3 bases and J by 5 bases; unmatched bases: 14. The germline gives CDR1 SGHRS, CDR2 YFSETQ. This CDR3 contains 18 residues. PCR primers comprised 60 Vbeta and 13 Jbeta primers. The protocol was immunoSEQ multiplex PCR, while the TCRdb copy is restricted to in-frame clones and leaves out a portion. Found here are tens of thousands of clones; the top ten clones hold just over 5.5%. All donors participated as healthy donors of bone marrow. The receptor comes from a girl aged 5 to 17 in good health and CMV-seropositive. The sample comprised PBMCs. The J gene is TRBJ2-3, the V gene TRBV5-1, with TRBD2 matching 11 bases. CDR3 bases: TGCGCCAGCAGCTGGGTGTTAGCGGGGGGGCCCGGGGGAGATACGCAGTATTTT. Translation: CASSWVLAGGPGGDTQYF.